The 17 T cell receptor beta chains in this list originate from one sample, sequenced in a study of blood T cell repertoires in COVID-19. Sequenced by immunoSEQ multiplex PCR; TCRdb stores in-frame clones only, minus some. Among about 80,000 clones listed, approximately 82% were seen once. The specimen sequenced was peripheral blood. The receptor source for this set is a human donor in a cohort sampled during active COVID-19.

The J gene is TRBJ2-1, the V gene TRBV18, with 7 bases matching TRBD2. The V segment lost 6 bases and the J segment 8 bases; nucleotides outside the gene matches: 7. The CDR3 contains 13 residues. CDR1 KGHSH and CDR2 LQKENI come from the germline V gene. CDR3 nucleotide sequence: TGTGCCAGCTCTCCGCAGACTAGCTATGAGCAGTTCTTC. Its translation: CASSPQTSYEQFF.

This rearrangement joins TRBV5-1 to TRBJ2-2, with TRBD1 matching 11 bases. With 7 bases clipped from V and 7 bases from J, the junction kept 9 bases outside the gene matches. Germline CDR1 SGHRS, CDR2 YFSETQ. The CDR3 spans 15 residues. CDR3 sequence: CASLRDRGDGGELFF. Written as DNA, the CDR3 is TGCGCCAGCTTACGGGACAGGGGGGATGGCGGGGAGCTGTTTTTT. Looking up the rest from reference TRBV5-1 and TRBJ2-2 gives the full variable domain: KAGVTQTPRYLIKTRGQQVTLSCSPISGHRSVSWYQQTPGQGLQFLFEYFSETQRNKGNFPGRFSGRQFSNSRSEMNVSTLELGDSALYLCASLRDRGDGGELFFGEGSRLTVL.

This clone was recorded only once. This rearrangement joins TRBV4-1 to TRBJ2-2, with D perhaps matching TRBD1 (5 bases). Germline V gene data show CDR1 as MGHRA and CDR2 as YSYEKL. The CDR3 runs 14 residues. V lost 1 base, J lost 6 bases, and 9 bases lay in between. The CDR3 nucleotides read TGCGCCAGCAGCCAAGCAGGGCCCCCCGGGGAGCTGTTTTTT. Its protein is CASSQAGPPGELFF.

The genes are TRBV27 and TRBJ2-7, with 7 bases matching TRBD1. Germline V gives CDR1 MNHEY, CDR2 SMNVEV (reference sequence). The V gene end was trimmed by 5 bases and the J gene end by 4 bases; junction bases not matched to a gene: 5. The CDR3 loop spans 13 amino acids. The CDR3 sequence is CASSPGTAYEQYF. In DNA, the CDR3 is TGTGCCAGCAGTCCCGGGACAGCGTACGAGCAGTACTTC.

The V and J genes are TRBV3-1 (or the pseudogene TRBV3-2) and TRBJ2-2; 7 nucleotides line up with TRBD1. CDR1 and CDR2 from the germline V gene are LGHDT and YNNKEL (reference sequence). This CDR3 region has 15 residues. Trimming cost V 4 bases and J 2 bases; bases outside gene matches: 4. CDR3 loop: CASSPRDRNTGELFF. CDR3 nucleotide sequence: TGTGCCAGCAGCCCCCGGGACAGAAACACCGGGGAGCTGTTTTTT.

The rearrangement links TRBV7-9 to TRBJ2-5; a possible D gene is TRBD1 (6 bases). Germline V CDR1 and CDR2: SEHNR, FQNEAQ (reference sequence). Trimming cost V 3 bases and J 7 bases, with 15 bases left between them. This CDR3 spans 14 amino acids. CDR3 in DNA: TGTGCCAGCAGCTTCCAGCAGGGGAAGGGGACCCAGTACTTC. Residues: CASSFQQGKGTQYF.

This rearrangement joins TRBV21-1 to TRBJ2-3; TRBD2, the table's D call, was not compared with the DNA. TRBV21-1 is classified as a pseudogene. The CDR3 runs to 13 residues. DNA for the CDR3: TGTGCCAGCAGCAAAGTTGTAGCGGGGGGAGATTATTTT. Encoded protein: CASSKVVAGGDYF.

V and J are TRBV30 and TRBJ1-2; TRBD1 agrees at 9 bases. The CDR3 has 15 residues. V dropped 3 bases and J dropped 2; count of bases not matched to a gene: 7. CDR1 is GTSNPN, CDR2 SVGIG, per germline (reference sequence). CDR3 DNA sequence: TGTGCCTGGAGACAGGGGGCGAAGGGGAACTATGGCTACACCTTC. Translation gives CAWRQGAKGNYGYTF.

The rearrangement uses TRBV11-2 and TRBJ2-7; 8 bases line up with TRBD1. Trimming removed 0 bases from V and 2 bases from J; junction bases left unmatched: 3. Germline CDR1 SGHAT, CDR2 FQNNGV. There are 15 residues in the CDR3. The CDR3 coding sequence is TGTGCCAGCAGCTTAGACGGGACAGGTCCCTACGAGCAGTACTTC. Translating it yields CASSLDGTGPYEQYF.

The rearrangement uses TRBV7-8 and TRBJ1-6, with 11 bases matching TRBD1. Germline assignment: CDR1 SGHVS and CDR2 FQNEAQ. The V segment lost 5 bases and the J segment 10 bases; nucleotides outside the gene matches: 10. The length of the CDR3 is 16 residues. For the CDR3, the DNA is TGTGCCAGCAGCGCGCCAACCGGGACAGGGGGATCACCCCTCCACTTT. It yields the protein CASSAPTGTGGSPLHF.

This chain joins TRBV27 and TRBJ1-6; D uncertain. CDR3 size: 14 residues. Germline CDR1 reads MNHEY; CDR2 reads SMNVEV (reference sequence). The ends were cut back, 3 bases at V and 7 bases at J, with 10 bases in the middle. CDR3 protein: CASSLTGGNSPLHF. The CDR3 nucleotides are TGTGCCAGCAGTTTGACGGGCGGGAATTCACCCCTCCACTTT.

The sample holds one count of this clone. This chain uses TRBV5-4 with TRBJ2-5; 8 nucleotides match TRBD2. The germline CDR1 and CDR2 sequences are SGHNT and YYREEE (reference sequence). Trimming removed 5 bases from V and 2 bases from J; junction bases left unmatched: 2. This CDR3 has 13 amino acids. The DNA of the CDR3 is TGTGCCAGCAGGTTAGCGGGACAAGAGACCCAGTACTTC. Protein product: CASRLAGQETQYF. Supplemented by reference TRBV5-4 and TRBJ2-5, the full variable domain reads ETGVTQSPTHLIKTRGQQVTLRCSSQSGHNTVSWYQQALGQGPQFIFQYYREEENGRGNFPPRFSGLQFPNYSSELNVNALELDDSALYLCASRLAGQETQYFGPGTRLLVL.

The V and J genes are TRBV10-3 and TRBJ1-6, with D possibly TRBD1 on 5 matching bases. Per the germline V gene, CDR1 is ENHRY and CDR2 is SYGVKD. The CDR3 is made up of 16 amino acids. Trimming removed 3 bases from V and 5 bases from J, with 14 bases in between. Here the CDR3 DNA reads TGTGCCATCAGTGACCGAGTTGGGACTGATAATTCACCCCTCCACTTT. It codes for CAISDRVGTDNSPLHF.

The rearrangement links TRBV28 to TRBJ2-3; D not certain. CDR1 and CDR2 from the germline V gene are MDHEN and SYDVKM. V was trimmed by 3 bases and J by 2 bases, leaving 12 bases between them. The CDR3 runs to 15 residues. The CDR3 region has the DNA TGTGCCAGCAGTTTCCCCGGGTATGACACAGATACGCAGTATTTT. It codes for CASSFPGYDTDTQYF.

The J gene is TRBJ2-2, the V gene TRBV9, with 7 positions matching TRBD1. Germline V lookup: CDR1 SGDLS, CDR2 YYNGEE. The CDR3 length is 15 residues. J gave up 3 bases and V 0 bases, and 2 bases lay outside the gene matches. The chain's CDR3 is CASSVAQGDTGELFF. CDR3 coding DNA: TGTGCCAGCAGCGTAGCTCAGGGGGACACCGGGGAGCTGTTTTTT.

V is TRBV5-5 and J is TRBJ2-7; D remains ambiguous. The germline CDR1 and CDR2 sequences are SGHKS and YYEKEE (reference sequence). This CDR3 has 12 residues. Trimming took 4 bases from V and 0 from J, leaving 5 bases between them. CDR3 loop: CASSLSSYEQYF. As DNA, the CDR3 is TGTGCCAGCAGCCTCAGCTCCTACGAGCAGTACTTC.

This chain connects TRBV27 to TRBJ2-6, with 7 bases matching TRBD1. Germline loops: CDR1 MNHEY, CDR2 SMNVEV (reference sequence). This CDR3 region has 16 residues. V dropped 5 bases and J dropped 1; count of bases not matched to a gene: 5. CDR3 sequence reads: CASSLLQGSGANVLTF. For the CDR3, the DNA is TGTGCCAGCAGTCTCCTACAGGGGTCTGGGGCCAACGTCCTGACTTTC.